This T cell receptor beta chain was sequenced during a study of blood T cell repertoires in COVID-19. Study as a whole: The United States, Italy and Spain were the sources of the acute and convalescent COVID-19 samples. From T cells, B-cell-depleted T cells, or PBMCs came the material, which was cDNA or gDNA.

Germline V CDR1 and CDR2: SGHDN, FVKESK. V lost 4 bases to trimming and J lost 7 bases, with 13 bases between them. This CDR3 is 13 amino acids long. The Seattle patients joined while their infection was active and were tracked longitudinally afterward. Authors' methods: Reference gene primer amplification yielded estimated nucleated cell counts. Sequenced by immunoSEQ multiplex PCR; TCRdb stores in-frame clones only, minus some. For V, J and clone size, that table is used; D and trimming come from the DNA. The profile shows approximately 530,000 clones, 70% to 90% of them singletons. The material sequenced was peripheral blood. This receptor was identified in a woman in her forties or fifties with COVID-19, enrolled during active disease. This sequence joins TRBV14 and TRBJ1-1; D uncertain. The CDR3 coding sequence is TGTGCCAGCAGCCTAGGGAGCGCCGGTGAAGCTTTCTTT. This codes for CASSLGSAGEAFF.